Here is one TCR beta chain with its context. Its antigen is not known. This specimen belongs to a study of T cells expressing NK-cell markers. Across the study: The study sequenced eight donors, seven HCMV-seropositive and one seronegative.

CDR1 is SGHTA, CDR2 FQGNSA, per germline. CDR3 length: 15 amino acids. Study results and limitations: NKG2C+ dominant clonotype frequencies in more than 5 donors were roughly 1.0-7.0% of CD8+ T cells.

TCRdb reprocessed the 5' RACE reads; each CDR3 protein has one entry and no DNA is given. This repertoire includes roughly 280,000 distinct CDR3 sequences. The sequence derives from a man aged 18 to 29 in good health. V usage is TRBV7-2 and J usage is TRBJ1-6; TCRdb proposes TRBD1, but this gene call is untestable without DNA. The sequenced material came from blood T cells: a sorted CD56 or NKG2C T cell subset, CD4+ or CD8+ T cells, or bulk PBMC T cells (not recorded which). The CDR3 sequence is CASSLDRGPNSPLHF.